This T cell receptor beta chain was identified during a study of blood T cell repertoires in COVID-19 (dated by TCRdb to about 2020). For context, the study as a whole: Samples covering the acute and convalescent phases of COVID-19 were provided by collaborators in the United States, Italy and Spain. The prospective study material was composed of cDNA or gDNA derived from T cells, B-cell-depleted T cells, or PBMCs. The dataset comprised deeply sampled blood TCRbeta repertoires from subjects exposed to, actively infected with, or recovered from COVID-19. The repertoires were released in a freely available public database meant as a resource for research on the immune response to SARS-CoV-2. Samples came from the ongoing ImmuneRACE study (first 160 participants) plus 1,254 subjects from 6 global collaborators. Nearly every sample came with metadata listing a de-identified subject ID, COVID-19 status, age in years and sex. HLA class I and class II types, where available, came from metadata supplied by the sample provider rather than from assay-based typing.

Points the paper makes about the study in general: Clinical and demographic metadata were provided uncurated, with the amount varying by source and participant.

Participants in the prospective study were enrolled through a virtual design, were aged roughly 18 to 100 years, and lived in fewer than 30 United States geographic areas. Cohort assignment in the prospective study relied on participant-reported clinical history from a screening survey and a study questionnaire. Mobile phlebotomists in the prospective study collected whole blood, serum and a nasopharyngeal or oropharyngeal swab from every participant. Additional blood draws and questionnaires over an approximately two-month period could optionally be provided by prospective study participants. Blood samples from the prospective study were shipped frozen or at room temperature prior to DNA extraction. CDR1 and CDR2, per the germline V gene (reference sequence), are LNHDA and SQIVND. V trim: 5 bases; J trim: 0 bases; unmatched bases: 3. Inclusive of the bounding cysteine and phenylalanine, the CDR3 is 14 residues long. Of the read, only the CDR3 DNA is kept; its 42 bases are in frame from base 1.

TCRbeta CDR3 regions were amplified from genomic DNA using the immunoSEQ Assay, a bias-controlled multiplex PCR. The authors processed their data as follows. Nucleated cell counts per sample were estimated from amplification of reference gene primers within the assay. To quantify the absolute abundance of each unique TCRbeta CDR3 rearrangement, sequence reads were collapsed and filtered. Productive Simpson clonality was computed per sample as the square root of Simpson's diversity index over productive rearrangements. Sourced from immuneACCESS, this table was stored by TCRdb with only in-frame sequences that have V and J called. A share of the clones is absent; for the studies checked, an unresolved V gene accounts for under half, and the remainder has no known explanation. Clone size and the V and J calls come from that table; the DNA yielded D and trimming. The sample yields about 210,000 clones; 80% to 85% were counted once. Of the sample, approximately 9% falls within the top ten clones.

As for this clone: No cognate antigen has been identified for it. No per-base quality is available; no much larger clone lies one base away.

This receptor was obtained from a woman aged 45-65 years with acute COVID-19. Rearrangement joined TRBV19 to TRBJ2-7, and 8 junctional nucleotides match TRBD1. Sample: PBMCs or T cells enriched from blood (not recorded which). The base sequence is TGTGCCAGTAGTTGGGGACAGGCCTCCTACGAGCAGTACTTC. This sequence encodes CASSWGQASYEQYF.